Sequencing of this T cell receptor beta chain was carried out in a study of control samples from healthy donors and cancer patients. Data came from immunoSEQ multiplex PCR; TCRdb stores just in-frame clones and leaves some out. This sample has 150,000 to 200,000 clones, with around 90% found just once. The germline V gene encodes CDR1 LGHDT and CDR2 YNNKEL (reference sequence). The CDR3 consists of 12 residues. The V end lost 2 bases, the J end lost 14 bases, and 14 bases lay between the germline ends. Input material: blood. This sequence joins TRBV3-1 (or the pseudogene TRBV3-2) and TRBJ2-3; D is undetermined. This TCR was sampled from a woman aged 45-60 years in good health. CDR3 region: CASSQTTGPGYF. The CDR3 region has the DNA TGTGCCAGCAGCCAAACCACCGGGCCCGGGTATTTT.